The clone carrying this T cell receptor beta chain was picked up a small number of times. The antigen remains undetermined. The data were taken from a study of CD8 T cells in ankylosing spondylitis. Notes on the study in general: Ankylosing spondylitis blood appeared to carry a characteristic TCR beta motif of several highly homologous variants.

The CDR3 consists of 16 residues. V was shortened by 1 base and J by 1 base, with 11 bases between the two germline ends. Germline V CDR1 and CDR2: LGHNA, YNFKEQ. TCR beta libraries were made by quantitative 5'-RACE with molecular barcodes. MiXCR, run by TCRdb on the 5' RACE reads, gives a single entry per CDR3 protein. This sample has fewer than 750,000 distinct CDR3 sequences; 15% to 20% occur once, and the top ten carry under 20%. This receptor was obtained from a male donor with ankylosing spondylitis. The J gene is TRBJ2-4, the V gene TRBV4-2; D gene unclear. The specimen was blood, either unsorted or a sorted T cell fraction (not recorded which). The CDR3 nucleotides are TGTGCCAGCAGCCAAGCTTGGGGATATGCCAAAAACATTCAGTACTTC. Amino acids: CASSQAWGYAKNIQYF.